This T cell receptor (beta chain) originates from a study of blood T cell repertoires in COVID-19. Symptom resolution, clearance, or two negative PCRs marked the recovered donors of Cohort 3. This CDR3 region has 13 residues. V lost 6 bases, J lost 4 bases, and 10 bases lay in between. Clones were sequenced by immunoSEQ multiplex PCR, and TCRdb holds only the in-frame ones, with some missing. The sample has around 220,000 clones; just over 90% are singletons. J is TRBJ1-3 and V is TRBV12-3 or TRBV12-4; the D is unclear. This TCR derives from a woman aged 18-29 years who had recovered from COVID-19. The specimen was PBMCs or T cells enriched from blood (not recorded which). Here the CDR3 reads CASSTRLGNTIYF. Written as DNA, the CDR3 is TGTGCCAGCAGCACGCGGTTGGGAAACACCATATATTTT.